This is a list of T cell receptor beta chains from one sample in a study of blood T cell repertoires in COVID-19. Sequenced by immunoSEQ multiplex PCR; TCRdb stores in-frame clones only, minus some. The data hold about 300,000 clones, with 89% observed a single time. The sample was PBMCs or T cells enriched from blood (not recorded which). The receptors here all came from a woman aged 45-65 years who had been exposed to COVID-19. Both conserved end residues are part of each CDR3. The order of the fields is D gene, clone size, V gene, J gene, CDR3 DNA, CDR3 protein. A D gene is named only where the DNA matches it firmly. Some rows mark clone size as missing; the rest say once, few, many or name a class of expanded clone.

>-|-|TRBV12-3/TRBV12-4|TRBJ2-5
TGTGCCAGCAGCAAGGCTGTCAGCGGCCAGTACTTC
CASSKAVSGQYF
>-|-|TRBV28|TRBJ1-2
TGTGCCAGCAGTTTAGGCCCCCAGGGAGGTTATGGCTACACCTTC
CASSLGPQGGYGYTF
>TRBD2|-|TRBV11-1|TRBJ2-1
TGTGCCAGCAGCTCGGGCGGAGCGGGGGGACGAAATGAGCAGTTCTTC
CASSSGGAGGRNEQFF
>-|-|TRBV5-1|TRBJ1-6
TGCGCCAGCAGCTTGGAAAGCCCCGCGGATTCACCCCTCCACTTT
CASSLESPADSPLHF
>-|-|TRBV6-5|TRBJ2-3
TGTGCCAGCAGACGACTAACCACTAGCACAGATACGCAGTATTTT
CASRRLTTSTDTQYF
>-|-|TRBV12-3/TRBV12-4|TRBJ2-7
TGTGCCAACAGCGGGACAAGAAGTTCTGAGCAGTACTTC
CANSGTRSSEQYF
>TRBD2|-|TRBV13|TRBJ2-1
TGTGCCAGCAGCCCGTCTTATAGCGGGGGCTACAATGAGCAGTTCTTC
CASSPSYSGGYNEQFF
>TRBD1|-|TRBV7-6|TRBJ1-5
TGTGCCAGCAGCCCCACAGGGGCCTCTGGGGTGGCCCAGCATTTT
CASSPTGASGVAQHF
>-|-|TRBV3-1/TRBV3-2|TRBJ1-1
TGTGCCAGCAGCCACAGGGGACCCTTAAACACTGAAGCTTTCTTT
CASSHRGPLNTEAFF
>-|once|TRBV6-5|TRBJ2-5
TGTGCCAGCAGTTACACGAGGACCGGGAAAGAGACCCAGTACTTC
CASSYTRTGKETQYF
>-|-|TRBV2|TRBJ2-1
TGTGCCAGCCAAGGGGTTCCCCTAGGGTACAATGAGCAGTTCTTC
CASQGVPLGYNEQFF
>-|-|TRBV24-1|TRBJ1-5
TGTGCCACCAGCAAAGGGGGGGAGGGAAATCAGCCCCAGCATTTT
CATSKGGEGNQPQHF
>TRBD1|-|TRBV2|TRBJ1-1
TGTGCCAGCAAGGCAGGGGGCAGGTCTGCCACTGAAGCTTTCTTT
CASKAGGRSATEAFF
>-|-|TRBV10-3|TRBJ2-2
TGTGCCATCAGTGACTGGAGGGGGGGAACGAACACCGGGGAGCTGTTTTTT
CAISDWRGGTNTGELFF
>TRBD2|-|TRBV5-1|TRBJ2-1
TGCGCCAGCAGCTTGCCCGGGGGGGCACGATTCAATGAGCAGTTCTTC
CASSLPGGARFNEQFF
>-|-|TRBV20-1|TRBJ1-2
TGCAGTGCTAGTATTGGGGGGATCTATGGCTACACCTTC
CSASIGGIYGYTF
>-|-|TRBV6-5|TRBJ2-3
TGTGCCAGCCGGTCTAGTCAGTCAGGCACAGATACGCAGTATTTT
CASRSSQSGTDTQYF
>-|-|TRBV11-2|TRBJ1-2
TGTGCCAGCAGCCTAGGAGCTAACTATGGCTACACCTTC
CASSLGANYGYTF
>-|-|TRBV19|TRBJ1-5
TGTGCCAGTAGTATTGACAGGAGTACAAGCAATCAGCCCCAGCATTTT
CASSIDRSTSNQPQHF
>-|-|TRBV12-3/TRBV12-4|TRBJ2-7
TGTGCCAGCAGTCAGGGGTTTACCTACGAGCAGTACTTC
CASSQGFTYEQYF
>-|-|TRBV5-4|TRBJ2-5
TGTGCCAGCAGCTCCCCCGCCAGCGGAGTTCAAGAGACCCAGTACTTC
CASSSPASGVQETQYF
>-|-|TRBV5-1|TRBJ2-1
TGCGCCAGCAGCTTGGAGTTAGCCCGCGTTGAGCAGTTCTTC
CASSLELARVEQFF
>-|-|TRBV7-2|TRBJ2-5
TGTGCCAGCAGCTTAGGGGGGGTCCAAGAGACCCAGTACTTC
CASSLGGVQETQYF
>-|-|TRBV9|TRBJ2-3
TGTGCCAGCAGCGCATCCGGGAGACTCATCGGAGATACGCAGTATTTT
CASSASGRLIGDTQYF
>-|-|TRBV27|TRBJ1-2
TGTGCCAGCGGTCAGGGGTACCCAAACTATGGCTACACCTTC
CASGQGYPNYGYTF
>-|-|TRBV7-2|TRBJ2-7
TGTGCCAGCAGCATAGACAGAACCTACGAGCAGTACTTC
CASSIDRTYEQYF
>-|-|TRBV5-1|TRBJ2-2
TGCGCCAGCAGCTCCGGGACACCGAACACCGGGGAGCTGTTTTTT
CASSSGTPNTGELFF
>-|-|TRBV30|TRBJ2-6
TGTGCCTGGAACACAGGGTCGTGGGCCAACGTCCTGACTTTC
CAWNTGSWANVLTF
>-|-|TRBV12-3/TRBV12-4|TRBJ1-2
TGTGCCAGCAGTTTTCGGGACACGTATGGCTACACCTTC
CASSFRDTYGYTF
>-|-|TRBV5-1|TRBJ1-2
TGCGCCAGCAGCCCTGACGGACGGGGTGGCTACACCTTC
CASSPDGRGGYTF
>TRBD1|-|TRBV19|TRBJ1-5
TGTGCCAGTAGTCCACCGGGACAGCCTCATCAGCCCCAGCATTTT
CASSPPGQPHQPQHF
>-|-|TRBV28|TRBJ1-6
TGTGCCAGCAGGCTTTCCCGAGGCAGACCATATAATTCACCCCTCCACTTT
CASRLSRGRPYNSPLHF
>-|-|TRBV4-1|TRBJ1-2
TGCGCCAGCAGCCAAGATCCCAGTATAAACTATGGCTACACCTTC
CASSQDPSINYGYTF
>TRBD1|-|TRBV10-3|TRBJ2-5
TGTGCCATGAACTCCGGGACAGGGGTTGGAGAGACCCAGTACTTC
CAMNSGTGVGETQYF
>TRBD2|-|TRBV7-2|TRBJ2-1
TGTGCCAGCAGCTTAGTTTGGATGAGCGGGGGGGGATTAAGGAATGAGCAGTTCTTC
CASSLVWMSGGGLRNEQFF